These 5 T cell receptor beta chains share one sample of origin, sequenced in a study of regulatory T cells in long-lasting Graves disease. Building the TCR beta libraries relied on iRepertoire HTBI primers, and CDR3 regions underwent Arm-PCR. TCRdb reanalysed the multiplex PCR reads using MiXCR and keeps one entry per CDR3 protein. Seen here are around 400,000 distinct CDR3 sequences, less than 20% observed once, and the top ten hold roughly 20%. The time point is: newly diagnosed GD, antithyroid drugs for less than 3 months. Making the TCR library involved RNA that had been extracted from PBMCs. Here the sequenced sample was peripheral blood mononuclear cells (PBMCs), taken at new diagnosis, from a patient treated with antithyroid drugs. The receptors stem from a female donor with Graves disease.

In this sample, this clonotype turned up a few times. This chain uses TRBV29-1 with TRBJ2-4, with 9 bases aligning to TRBD1. V lost 0 bases, J lost 2 bases, and 5 bases stayed unmatched. CDR3 length: 16 amino acids. The germline CDR1 and CDR2 sequences are SQVTM and ANQGSEA. Here the CDR3 DNA reads TGCAGCGTTGAAGACGTGACAGGGGGGACCAAAAACATTCAGTACTTC. Protein product: CSVEDVTGGTKNIQYF.

This clonotype was seen ten or more times. The rearrangement uses TRBV28 and TRBJ2-3; D may be TRBD2 (5 bases). Trimming removed 2 bases from V and 1 base from J, with 10 bases in between. From germline, CDR1 is MDHEN and CDR2 SYDVKM. CDR3 size: 15 residues. For the CDR3, the DNA is TGTGCCAGCAGTTTAACCGGGGTTGGCACAGATACGCAGTATTTT. Its translation: CASSLTGVGTDTQYF. Full variable domain (outside the CDR3, taken from reference TRBV28 and TRBJ2-3): DVKVTQSSRYLVKRTGEKVFLECVQDMDHENMFWYRQDPGLGLRLIYFSYDVKMKEKGDIPEGYSVSREKKERFSLILESASTNQTSMYLCASSLTGVGTDTQYFGPGTRLTVL.

V is TRBV28 and J is TRBJ2-7, with 11 bases that match TRBD1. Germline values: CDR1 MDHEN, CDR2 SYDVKM. This CDR3 is 15 amino acids long. The ends lost 4 bases at V and 2 bases at J; junction bases unmatched: 4. The CDR3 region has the DNA TGTGCCAGCAGTTCGGGACAGGGGGGGGCCTACGAGCAGTACTTC. Residues: CASSSGQGGAYEQYF.

This clonotype was observed at least ten times. The genes are TRBV2 and TRBJ2-7; 11 bases are shared with TRBD2. The J segment lost 3 bases and the V segment lost 4 bases, leaving 8 bases of the junction unmatched. The germline V gene has CDR1 SNHLY and CDR2 FYNNEI. The CDR3 loop spans 16 amino acids. The chain's CDR3 is CASSVGGTSGSYEQYF. The CDR3 nucleotides are TGTGCCAGCAGTGTTGGAGGGACTAGCGGAAGCTACGAGCAGTACTTC. Full variable domain (rest looked up from reference TRBV2 and TRBJ2-7): EPEVTQTPSHQVTQMGQEVILRCVPISNHLYFYWYRQILGQKVEFLVSFYNNEISEKSEIFDDQFSVERPDGSNFTLKIRSTKLEDSAMYFCASSVGGTSGSYEQYFGPGTRLTVT.

This clonotype was seen many times. The chain has TRBV6-2 or TRBV6-3 and TRBJ1-6, with unresolved D. Germline CDR1 and CDR2: MNHEY and SVGEGT. The CDR3 runs 14 residues. Trimming took off 2 bases at V and 4 bases at J, with 6 bases between the two ends. The CDR3 protein is CASSYGYYNSPLHF. DNA of the CDR3: TGTGCCAGCAGTTACGGATATTATAATTCACCCCTCCACTTT.